This T cell receptor beta chain was identified during a study of Ad26.COV2.S vaccination and SARS-CoV-2 variants. For the study at large: Ad26.COV2.S shots went into the muscle once or twice, 56 days apart. Findings and limits, study-wide: Recipients of either vaccine or placebo displayed similar breadth of non-spike TCRs. The study found higher spike-specific TCR breadth in vaccine than placebo recipients.

Sequenced by immunoSEQ multiplex PCR; TCRdb stores in-frame clones only, minus some. The sample lists roughly 420,000 clones, 88% occurring once. Treatment meaning: roughly 18 received Ad26.COV2.S at low or high dose, single or two shots; about five received placebo; per-sample allocation not given. Sampling took place 63 days after the first vaccine or placebo injection. The donor was a Boston adult aged 18-55 years. A note on this clone: Its specificity is not known.

Specimen: peripheral blood, collected in a trial of Ad26.COV2.S vaccine versus placebo. The receptor was isolated from a person between 18 and 65 years old who received the Ad26.COV2.S COVID-19 vaccine or a placebo.

The CDR3, as DNA: TGCGCCAGCAGCCAAGTTGTGACAGGGTATAATTCACCCCTCCACTTT. It encodes CASSQVVTGYNSPLHF. The chain couples TRBV4-1 to TRBJ1-6, with TRBD1 identical over 7 bases. This CDR3 is built from 16 residues. Germline CDR1 is MGHRA and CDR2 is YSYEKL. After removal of 1 base from V and 4 bases from J, the junction contained 4 bases not matched to a gene.